This T cell receptor (beta chain) is drawn from a study of cytomegalovirus exposure and HLA in healthy donors (dated by TCRdb to the late 2010s). Regarding the research as a whole: An earlier analysis of some 550 of the donors reported approximately 270 Gb of sequence data and more than 90 million unique TCR beta sequences from 150 million to 200 million T cells. About 280 gigabases of sequencing data and 70 million to 95 million unique TCR sequences made up an early release that covered 500 to 700 HLA-typed donors. Among the roughly 430 genotyped donors, about 83% belonged to the genetic ancestry cluster associated with self-reported Caucasian donors. The study was designed to test whether signatures of past pathogen exposure could be identified by cataloging public T cell receptors. Using immunosequencing, the study profiled T cell repertoires from about 620 subjects and related those repertoires to cytomegalovirus serostatus. A separate validation cohort of roughly 110 different subjects was used in addition to the roughly 670-subject first cohort. To predict cytomegalovirus infection status, the study brought together high-throughput TCR immunosequencing, statistical association of individual TCRs with disease status, and machine learning. A later analysis re-examined previously published TCR beta repertoires from about 700 donors and added high-resolution HLA genotyping to investigate patterns of TCR occurrence. Rather than using new phenotypic data, the later analysis identified candidate immune exposures from TCR beta sequences and from how often those sequences occurred across donors. To decide whether each TCR beta V gene segment behaved as functional or pseudogenic, an earlier analysis of approximately 590 of the donors relied on high-throughput TCR beta sequencing. Donor age, sex, ethnicity and CMV serostatus were collected together with the repertoire data. Genome-wide SNP genotypes for about 65% of the 666 donors were used in a later genetic analysis, which treated that subset as a discovery cohort. Every discovery cohort repertoire had been produced on one sequencing platform. Both class I and class II loci were covered by HLA typing, at four-digit resolution. Typing coverage differed by locus: A, B, C, DRB1 and DQB1 were typed in roughly 629-630 donors, DQA1 in 522, DPA1 in some 600, and DPB1 in approximately 450. Because of strong linkage in the cohort, roughly five DR-DQ haplotypes were treated as single units for association and clustering. On average, roughly 200,000 unique TCR beta nucleotide sequences were sequenced per donor among 398 genotyped donors of the cohort, with around 19% of those sequences being non-productive. Broad study findings and their caveats: The study gave a list of about 160 TCR beta chains associated with cytomegalovirus. A further reported finding was that TCR beta sequences accurately predicted the HLA-A and HLA-B alleles for most subjects in the first cohort. In both the original and validation cohorts, the classifier was reported to diagnose cytomegalovirus status with high specificity and sensitivity. In an earlier analysis of 450 to 750 of the donors, most TCR beta V segments appeared in productive rearrangements about 87% or about 30% of the time, broadly matching IMGT annotations. A later genetic analysis associated a missense DCLRE1C variant with V-gene and J-gene trimming of TCR beta chains, and an independent cohort replicated the association. Over 15 rarely observed V segments, including chromosome 9 orphons, were excluded from the earlier analysis of almost 600 of the donors because counts were too low. According to a later genetic analysis, donors in an Asian-associated ancestry cluster had fewer N-insertions in productive TCRs than the approximately 700-donor mean. Because HLA typing was missing for some donors at each locus, association tests included only the typed subset. Assigning TCR associations to individual alleles was difficult when HLA alleles, especially DR and DQ, strongly co-occurred. The cohort was sequenced for TCR beta chains only, and without alpha or paired-chain data the features that could be detected were limited. In a later analysis, most CMV-associated TCR beta chains were found to appear HLA-restricted, with HLA associations seemingly driven largely by CMV exposure. A later analysis reported that several top co-occurrence clusters appeared linked to parvovirus B19, influenza, CMV and Epstein-Barr virus. A later analysis found that HLA-associated TCR beta chains were more clonally expanded and had lower generation probabilities than equally common non-associated chains. For the cohort, immune exposure information was limited to CMV serostatus. In a later analysis, TCR association rates were found to vary across HLA loci, with the most associated TCRs seen for DRB1 alleles and the fewest for HLA-C alleles. Correlated functional status among segregating V segments might reflect linkage disequilibrium, but an unknown experimental factor could not be ruled out. Roughly uniform sequencing depth across donors was assumed in presence/absence analyses, although this assumption may not hold. The authors suggested that the approach could potentially be generalized to other disease states and immunological phenotypes. Some IMGT-functional V segments, including TRBV6-2 and TRBV6-3, could not be distinguished by the 87-base-pair reads and were therefore excluded. A group of highly shared sequence variants was considered likely to be a technical artifact of the sequencing pipeline. Across donors, most TCR sequences were observed very rarely, whereas some public TCRs were present in many individuals. In vitro tests confirmed that a few of the cytomegalovirus-associated TCR beta chains recognize cytomegalovirus antigens. At a false discovery rate of 0.05, a later analysis linked around 15,000 TCR beta sequences to specific HLA alleles.

In total, 630 or so healthy bone marrow donors made up the cohort. All cohort members were sampled while nominally healthy, although unrecorded immune exposures were likely present. The donor was CMV seronegative and was included in the group of around 320 seronegative cohort members. A peripheral blood sample was provided by each donor, and peripheral blood mononuclear cells were used for TCR beta sequencing. The Qiagen DNeasy Blood Extraction Kit was used to extract genomic DNA from the blood cell samples. Library method: the immunoSEQ multiplex PCR assay. For the multiplex PCR, a mixture combining 60 forward primers for TCR Vbeta segments and 13 reverse primers for TCR Jbeta segments was used. The CDR3 region of rearranged TCR beta genes was amplified from genomic DNA by a multiplex PCR assay. On the Illumina HiSeq System, the amplified TCR beta libraries were sequenced as 87-base-pair reads. Concerning the study's data processing: A later analysis tallied roughly 78 million unique TCR beta chains across the 600 to 700 repertoires, and some 10 million of those chains were shared by two or more donors. Raw reads were error-corrected and collapsed into unique sequences by a nearest-neighbor algorithm in which closely related sequences were merged to remove PCR and sequencing errors. To assign V, D and J gene segments, CDR3 sequences were aligned to IMGT reference sequences. For a sequence to be retained, a match of at least six nucleotides was required to both a V gene segment and a J gene segment. Rearrangements were called productive when the CDR3 lacked stop codons and stayed in frame with V and J; all others were non-productive. CDR3 was defined according to IMGT convention as the region running from the second conserved V-encoded cysteine to the conserved J-encoded phenylalanine. Sequences without an unambiguous match to a single V gene segment were excluded from the earlier analysis of about 600 of the donors. In an earlier analysis of approximately 590 of the donors, V segments were called functional above 56.7% productive rearrangements and were called segregating when the between-donor standard deviation exceeded 5%. To diagnose cytomegalovirus status from the catalog of TCR beta chain sequences, a statistical classification framework was built. V and J gene assignment, in a later analysis, came from comparing TCR nucleotide sequences with IMGT/GENE-DB human TR gene sequences. The TCRdist pipeline was used in a later analysis to assign CDR3 sequences and most-parsimonious VDJ recombination scenarios. A later analysis defined each TCR beta chain by its CDR3 amino acid sequence plus V-gene family, and excluded reads lacking a unique V-gene family. A later analysis removed 600 or so highly shared, low-generation-probability nucleotide sequences to deal with suspected cross-contamination and a sequencing artifact. In a later analysis, a clonal expansion index for each public chain was calculated from normalized within-repertoire ranks of inferred template counts. In a later analysis, generation probabilities were computed using a VDJ recombination model fitted to out-of-frame rearrangements, and the results were checked against IGoR. In a later analysis, TCR-TCR, TCR-HLA and TCR-CMV co-occurrence was scored with hypergeometric tests, and a repertoire-size bias correction was applied to TCR pairs. To estimate false discovery rates, a later analysis permuted the HLA or CMV assignments 20 times. In a later analysis, co-occurring TCRs were grouped using DBSCAN, and TCRdist sequence similarity was added for clustering within HLA-allele-positive subsets. Repertoires with fewer than 30,000 or more than 120,000 public chains, plus five repertoires with anomalous nucleotide sharing, were excluded from co-occurrence clustering. In its TCRdb copy, this immuneACCESS table keeps in-frame sequences only and misses some clones. Where compared with another copy, unresolved V genes explain less than half of these, and the others have no known cause. That table is the source of V, J and clone size, and D and trimming were worked out from the DNA. The sample table lists about 200,000 clones, roughly 80% of them with a count of one. The top ten constitute around 1.4% of the sample.

About this clone itself: The antigen it binds to is not known. No base qualities exist here, and no much larger clone lies one base off it.

V is clipped by 5 bases and J by 0 bases, and the sequence between their germline boundaries is 14 bases long. Based on the germline V gene (reference sequence), the CDR1 and CDR2 sequences are PRHDT and FYEKMQ. Including cysteine and phenylalanine, the CDR3 has 15 amino acids. Only CDR3 DNA is held: 45 bases, read in frame from base 1. Sequencing input: PBMCs. This TCR derives from a girl under 18 in good health and CMV-seronegative. The chain employs TRBV13 and TRBJ2-7; a tentative D call is TRBD1 (5 bases match). The CDR3 amino acid sequence is: CASSGRGQSSYEQYF. In nucleotides, the sequence is TGTGCCAGCAGCGGTAGAGGACAAAGCTCCTACGAGCAGTACTTC.